This TCR beta chain was recovered during a study of high-grade serous ovarian cancer treatment subgroups. Study-wide results and caveats: Different patients shared almost no repertoire; same-patient tumors shared roughly 0.11 to 0.8.

About this clone: Its antigen remains unidentified.

This CDR3 region has 15 residues. Trimming removed 2 bases from V and 4 bases from J, with 14 bases in between. Per germline, CDR1 SGHAT and CDR2 FQNNGV. Repertoires were generated with immunoSEQ multiplex PCR, while TCRdb's copy carries only in-frame clones and drops some. The table has nearly 8,000 clones, about two thirds seen once; the top ten hold approximately 5.8%. Tumor samples were taken before definitive surgery or chemotherapy. This sequence joins TRBV11-2 and TRBJ1-2; D is undetermined. This sequence originates from a human donor with high-grade serous ovarian cancer. Sequenced material: tumor tissue. Here the CDR3 reads CASSLQTEGRYGYTF. The CDR3 nucleotides are TGTGCCAGCAGCTTACAAACGGAGGGCCGCTATGGCTACACCTTC. Using reference TRBV11-2 and TRBJ1-2 for the parts outside the CDR3, the full variable domain is EAGVAQSPRYKIIEKRQSVAFWCNPISGHATLYWYQQILGQGPKLLIQFQNNGVVDDSQLPKDRFSAERLKGVDSTLKIQPAKLEDSAVYLCASSLQTEGRYGYTFGSGTRLTVV.